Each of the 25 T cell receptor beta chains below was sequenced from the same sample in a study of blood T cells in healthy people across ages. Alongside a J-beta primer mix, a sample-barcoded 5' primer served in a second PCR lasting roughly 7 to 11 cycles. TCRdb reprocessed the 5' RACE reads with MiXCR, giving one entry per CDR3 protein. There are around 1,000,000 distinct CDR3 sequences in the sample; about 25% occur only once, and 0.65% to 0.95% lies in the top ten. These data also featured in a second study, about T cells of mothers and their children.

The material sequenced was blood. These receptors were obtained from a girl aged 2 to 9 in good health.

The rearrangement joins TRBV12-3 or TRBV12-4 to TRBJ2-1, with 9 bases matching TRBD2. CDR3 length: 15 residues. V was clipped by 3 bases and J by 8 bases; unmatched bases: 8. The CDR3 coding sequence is TGTGCCAGCAGTTTGCTCGCGGGGGGGCTCCATGAGCAGTTCTTC. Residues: CASSLLAGGLHEQFF.

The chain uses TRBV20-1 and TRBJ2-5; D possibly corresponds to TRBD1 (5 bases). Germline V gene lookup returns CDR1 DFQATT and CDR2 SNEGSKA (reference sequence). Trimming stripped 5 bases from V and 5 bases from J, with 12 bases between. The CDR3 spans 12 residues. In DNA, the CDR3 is TGCAGTGCTGGGGCCGCGCAGGAGACCCAGTACTTC. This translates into CSAGAAQETQYF.

The CDR3 sequence is CASSPGGTGGSYEQYF. The CDR3 region has the DNA TGCGCCAGCAGCCCCGGGGGGACAGGGGGCTCCTACGAGCAGTACTTC. The gene calls are TRBV5-1 and TRBJ2-7; 11 bases match TRBD1. Trimming at V came to 4 bases and at J to 0 bases, leaving 6 bases not matched to a gene. The CDR3 has 16 residues. The germline V gene has CDR1 SGHRS and CDR2 YFSETQ.

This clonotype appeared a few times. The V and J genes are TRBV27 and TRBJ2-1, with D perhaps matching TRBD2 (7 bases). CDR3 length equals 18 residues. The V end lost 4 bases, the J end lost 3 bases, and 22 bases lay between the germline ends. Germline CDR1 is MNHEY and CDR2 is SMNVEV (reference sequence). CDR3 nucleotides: TGTGCCAGCAGTTCTATGGGAGGACTAGGGGGGGACTACAATGAGCAGTTCTTC. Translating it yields CASSSMGGLGGDYNEQFF.

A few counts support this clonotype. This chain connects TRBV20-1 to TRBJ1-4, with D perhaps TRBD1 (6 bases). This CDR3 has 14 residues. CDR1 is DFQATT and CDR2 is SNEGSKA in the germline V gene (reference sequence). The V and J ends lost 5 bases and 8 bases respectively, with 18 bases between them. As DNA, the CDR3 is TGCAGTGCTCAAGAACAGGGAATCGTCGAAAAACTGTTTTTT. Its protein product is CSAQEQGIVEKLFF.

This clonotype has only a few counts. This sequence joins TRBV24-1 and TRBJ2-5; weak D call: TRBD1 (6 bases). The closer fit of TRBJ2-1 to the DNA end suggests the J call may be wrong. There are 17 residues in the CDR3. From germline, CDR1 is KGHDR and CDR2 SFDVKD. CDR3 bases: TGTGCCACCAGTGATTTCGTGCACCTACTGGGGGCCAATGAGCAGTTCTTC. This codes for CATSDFVHLLGANEQFF.

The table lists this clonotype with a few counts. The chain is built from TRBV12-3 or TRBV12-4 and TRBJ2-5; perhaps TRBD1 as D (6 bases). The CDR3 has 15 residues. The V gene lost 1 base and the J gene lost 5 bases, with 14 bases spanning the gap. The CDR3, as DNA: TGTGCCAGCAGTTTAGAACAGGGCGGTTTTGAGACCCAGTACTTC. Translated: CASSLEQGGFETQYF.

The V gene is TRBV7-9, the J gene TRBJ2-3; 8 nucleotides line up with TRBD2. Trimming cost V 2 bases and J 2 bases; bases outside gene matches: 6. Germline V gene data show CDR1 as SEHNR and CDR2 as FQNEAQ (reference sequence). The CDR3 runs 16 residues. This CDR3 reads CASSLFRGGSTDTQYF. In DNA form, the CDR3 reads TGTGCCAGCAGCTTATTTCGCGGGGGGTCCACAGATACGCAGTATTTT.

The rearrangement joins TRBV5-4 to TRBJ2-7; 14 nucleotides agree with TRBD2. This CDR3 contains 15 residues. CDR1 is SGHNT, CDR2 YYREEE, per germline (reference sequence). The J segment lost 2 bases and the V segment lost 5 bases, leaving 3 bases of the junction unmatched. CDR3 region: CASSRLAGGPYEQYF. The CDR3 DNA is TGTGCCAGCAGTAGACTAGCGGGAGGGCCCTACGAGCAGTACTTC.

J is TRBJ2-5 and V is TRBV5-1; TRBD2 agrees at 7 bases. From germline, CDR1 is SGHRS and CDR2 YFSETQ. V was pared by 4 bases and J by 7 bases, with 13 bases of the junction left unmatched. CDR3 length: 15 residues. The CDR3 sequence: CASSPFGGSGVTQYF. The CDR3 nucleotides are TGCGCCAGCAGCCCCTTTGGCGGGAGCGGGGTGACCCAGTACTTC.

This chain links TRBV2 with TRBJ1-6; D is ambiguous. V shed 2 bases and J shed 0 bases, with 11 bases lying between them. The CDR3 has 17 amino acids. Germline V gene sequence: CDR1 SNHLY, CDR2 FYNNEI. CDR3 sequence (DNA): TGTGCCAGCAGTGAAAGGACGGGGAGCTCCTATAATTCACCCCTCCACTTT. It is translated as CASSERTGSSYNSPLHF.

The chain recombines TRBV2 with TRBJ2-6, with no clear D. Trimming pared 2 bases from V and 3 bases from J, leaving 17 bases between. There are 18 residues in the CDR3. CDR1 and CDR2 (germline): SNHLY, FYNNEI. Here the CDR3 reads CASSEMNPISYGANVLTF. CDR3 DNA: TGTGCCAGCAGTGAAATGAACCCTATCAGTTATGGGGCCAACGTCCTGACTTTC.

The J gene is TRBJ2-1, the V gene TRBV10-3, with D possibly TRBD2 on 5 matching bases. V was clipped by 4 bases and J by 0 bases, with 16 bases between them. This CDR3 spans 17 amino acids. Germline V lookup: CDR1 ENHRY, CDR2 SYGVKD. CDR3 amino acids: CAISGLEDESSYNEQFF. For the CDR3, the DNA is TGTGCCATCAGTGGGTTGGAGGACGAGAGCTCCTACAATGAGCAGTTCTTC.

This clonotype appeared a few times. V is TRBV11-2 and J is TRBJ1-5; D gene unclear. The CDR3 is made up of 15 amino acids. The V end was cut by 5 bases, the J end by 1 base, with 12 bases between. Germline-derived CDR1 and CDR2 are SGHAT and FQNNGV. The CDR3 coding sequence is TGTGCCAGCAGCCCAGGAGCGGAAAGCAATCAGCCCCAGCATTTT. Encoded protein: CASSPGAESNQPQHF.

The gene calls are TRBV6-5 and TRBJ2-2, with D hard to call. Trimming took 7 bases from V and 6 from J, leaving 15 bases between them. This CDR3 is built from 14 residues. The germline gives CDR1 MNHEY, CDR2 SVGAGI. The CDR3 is CASTPSSLSGELFF. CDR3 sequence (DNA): TGTGCCAGCACCCCGAGTAGTTTATCCGGGGAGCTGTTTTTT.

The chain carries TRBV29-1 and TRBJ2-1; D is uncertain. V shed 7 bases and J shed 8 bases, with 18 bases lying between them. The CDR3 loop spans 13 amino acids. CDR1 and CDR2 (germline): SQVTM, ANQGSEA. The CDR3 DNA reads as TGCAGCGCTCTTCTACTCTACGCGTATGAGCAGTTCTTC. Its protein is CSALLLYAYEQFF.

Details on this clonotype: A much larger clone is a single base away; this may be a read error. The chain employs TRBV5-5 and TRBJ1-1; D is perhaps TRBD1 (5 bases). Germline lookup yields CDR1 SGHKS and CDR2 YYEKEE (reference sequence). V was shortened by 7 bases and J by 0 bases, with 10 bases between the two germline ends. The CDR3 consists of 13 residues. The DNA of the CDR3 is TGTGCCAGCGGCTCACAGGTGAACACTGAAGCTTTCTTT. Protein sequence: CASGSQVNTEAFF.

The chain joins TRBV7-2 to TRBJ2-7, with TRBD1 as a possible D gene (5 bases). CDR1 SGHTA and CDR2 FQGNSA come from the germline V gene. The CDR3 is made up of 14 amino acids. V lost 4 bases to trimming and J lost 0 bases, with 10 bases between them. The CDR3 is CASSSSRGSYEQYF. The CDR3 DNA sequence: TGTGCCAGCAGCTCCTCTAGGGGCTCCTACGAGCAGTACTTC. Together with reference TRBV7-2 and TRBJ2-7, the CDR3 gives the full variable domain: GAGVSQSPSNKVTEKGKDVELRCDPISGHTALYWYRQSLGQGLEFLIYFQGNSAPDKSGLPSDRFSAERTGGSVSTLTIQRTQQEDSAVYLCASSSSRGSYEQYFGPGTRLTVT.

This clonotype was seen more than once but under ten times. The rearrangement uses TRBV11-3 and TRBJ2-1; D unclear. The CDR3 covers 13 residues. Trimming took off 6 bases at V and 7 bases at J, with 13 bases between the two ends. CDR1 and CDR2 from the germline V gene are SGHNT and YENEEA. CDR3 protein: CASSLALLNEQFF. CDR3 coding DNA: TGTGCCAGCAGTCTCGCCTTGTTAAATGAGCAGTTCTTC.

DNA for the CDR3: TGCAGCGTTGAATTACCTAGTCTTAGCGAGCAGTACTTC. Translated, it gives CSVELPSLSEQYF. The genes are TRBV29-1 and TRBJ2-5; no clear D gene. The J call may be faulty, since TRBJ2-7 better matches the DNA end. CDR1 is SQVTM and CDR2 is ANQGSEA in the germline V gene. There are 13 residues in the CDR3.

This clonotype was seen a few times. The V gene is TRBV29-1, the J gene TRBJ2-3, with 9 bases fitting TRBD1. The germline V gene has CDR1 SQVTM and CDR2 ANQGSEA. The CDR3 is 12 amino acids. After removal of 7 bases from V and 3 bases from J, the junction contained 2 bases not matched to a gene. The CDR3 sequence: CSGGQGTDTQYF. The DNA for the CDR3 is TGCAGCGGTGGACAGGGGACAGATACGCAGTATTTT.

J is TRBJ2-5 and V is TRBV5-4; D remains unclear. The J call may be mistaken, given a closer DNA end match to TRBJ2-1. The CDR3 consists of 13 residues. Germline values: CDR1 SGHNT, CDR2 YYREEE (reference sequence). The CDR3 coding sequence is TGTGCCAGCAGCACGTACCTCATCAGTGAGCAGTTCTTC. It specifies CASSTYLISEQFF.

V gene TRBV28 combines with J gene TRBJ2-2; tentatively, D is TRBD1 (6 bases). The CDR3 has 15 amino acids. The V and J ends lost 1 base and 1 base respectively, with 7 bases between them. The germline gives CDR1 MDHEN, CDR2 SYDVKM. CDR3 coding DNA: TGTGCCAGCAGTTTATCAGGGGTGAACACCGGGGAGCTGTTTTTT. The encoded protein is CASSLSGVNTGELFF. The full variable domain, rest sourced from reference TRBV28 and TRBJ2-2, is DVKVTQSSRYLVKRTGEKVFLECVQDMDHENMFWYRQDPGLGLRLIYFSYDVKMKEKGDIPEGYSVSREKKERFSLILESASTNQTSMYLCASSLSGVNTGELFFGEGSRLTVL.

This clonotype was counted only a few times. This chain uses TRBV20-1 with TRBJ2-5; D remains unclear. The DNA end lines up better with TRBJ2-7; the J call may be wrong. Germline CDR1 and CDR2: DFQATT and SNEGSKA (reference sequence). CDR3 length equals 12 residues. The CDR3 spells CSARVSAYEQYF. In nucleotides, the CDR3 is TGCAGTGCTAGAGTGTCAGCCTACGAGCAGTACTTC.

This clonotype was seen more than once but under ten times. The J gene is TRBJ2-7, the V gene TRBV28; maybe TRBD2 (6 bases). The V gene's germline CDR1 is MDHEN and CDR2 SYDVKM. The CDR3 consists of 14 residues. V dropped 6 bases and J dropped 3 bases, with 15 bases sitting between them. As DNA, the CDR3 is TGTGCCAGCAGGGGGCTGGCGGGATTCTACGAGCAGTACTTC. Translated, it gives CASRGLAGFYEQYF.